The 24 T cell receptor beta chains below all came from one sample that was sequenced in a study of radiotherapy plus CTLA-4 blockade in lung cancer. Generated by immunoSEQ multiplex PCR, the TCRdb table keeps only in-frame clones and is missing some. The sample comprises 95,000 to 150,000 clones, around 90% of which are singletons, and about 7% rests with the top ten. The sample in question was peripheral blood, obtained from a patient treated with radiotherapy plus ipilimumab. These receptors originate from a human donor with non-small cell lung cancer that progressed on radiotherapy plus ipilimumab.

V and J are TRBV4-2 and TRBJ2-5, with D possibly TRBD1 on 6 matching bases. V lost 2 bases and J lost 1, with 11 bases in between. The germline gives CDR1 LGHNA, CDR2 YNFKEQ. This CDR3 spans 15 amino acids. CDR3 in amino acids: CASSQQTGLQETQYF. In DNA form, the CDR3 reads TGTGCCAGCAGCCAACAGACAGGCCTCCAAGAGACCCAGTACTTC.

The genes are TRBV9 and TRBJ2-3; 12 nucleotides line up with TRBD1. CDR3 size: 16 residues. Looked up from germline, CDR1 is SGDLS and CDR2 is YYNGEE. After removal of 0 bases from V and 3 bases from J, the junction contained 2 bases not matched to a gene. The CDR3 is CASSVGDRGRTDTQYF. The DNA for the CDR3 is TGTGCCAGCAGCGTAGGGGACAGGGGGCGGACAGATACGCAGTATTTT.

The chain has TRBV5-6 and TRBJ2-3; D is possibly TRBD1 or TRBD2 (5 bases each). The CDR3 length is 14 residues. CDR1 is SGHDT and CDR2 is YYEEEE in the germline V gene. Trimming left V 2 bases short and J 3 bases short, with 10 bases between. The CDR3 here is CASSFGASTDTQYF. CDR3 in DNA: TGTGCCAGCAGCTTCGGGGCTTCTACAGATACGCAGTATTTT.

The chain has TRBV2 and TRBJ2-2; 7 bases map to TRBD1. V was clipped by 2 bases and J by 6 bases; unmatched bases: 6. CDR1 and CDR2 from the germline V gene are SNHLY and FYNNEI. The CDR3 extends over 15 amino acids. CDR3 sequence (DNA): TGTGCCAGCAGTGAAAAGACAGGGCACGCCGGGGAGCTGTTTTTT. As protein: CASSEKTGHAGELFF.

The CDR3, as DNA: TGTGCCAGCAGTTCATTGACGAGGGCCCCAAATGTTGGCTACACCTTC. This gives the protein CASSSLTRAPNVGYTF. The chain has TRBV6-5 and TRBJ1-2; D is ambiguous. V dropped 4 bases and J dropped 7 bases, with 22 bases sitting between them. Germline V gives CDR1 MNHEY, CDR2 SVGAGI. The CDR3 covers 16 residues.

This chain joins TRBV9 and TRBJ2-5, with D possibly TRBD2 on 6 matching bases. The CDR3 is 13 residues long. V was trimmed by 0 bases and J by 5 bases, leaving 8 bases between them. Germline assignment: CDR1 SGDLS and CDR2 YYNGEE. This chain's CDR3 is CASSVAGSETQYF. The DNA of the CDR3 is TGTGCCAGCAGCGTAGCCGGGAGCGAGACCCAGTACTTC.

This rearrangement joins TRBV4-1 to TRBJ2-7, with D hard to call. From germline, CDR1 is MGHRA and CDR2 YSYEKL. V lost 0 bases and J 2 bases, leaving 14 bases between the germline ends. The CDR3 loop spans 16 amino acids. CDR3 nucleotides: TGCGCCAGCAGCCAAGATCTGGCCTCAAGGGCCTACGAGCAGTACTTC. This sequence encodes CASSQDLASRAYEQYF.

The gene calls are TRBV7-9 and TRBJ2-1; D gene unclear. The germline V gene has CDR1 SEHNR and CDR2 FQNEAQ (reference sequence). The length of the CDR3 is 15 residues. Trimming took off 3 bases at V and 0 bases at J, with 9 bases between the two ends. CDR3: CASSFGRSSYNEQFF. The CDR3 DNA follows: TGTGCCAGCAGCTTTGGTAGGAGCTCCTACAATGAGCAGTTCTTC.

The chain is built from TRBV11-1 and TRBJ1-1; 9 bases are a match to TRBD1. V shed 4 bases, J shed 0 bases, and the junction held 9 bases outside the gene matches. CDR1 and CDR2 (germline): SGHAT, FQDESV (reference sequence). The CDR3 runs to 17 residues. DNA of the CDR3: TGTGCCAGCAGCTCGGACAGGGGATCGTCGGTGAACACTGAAGCTTTCTTT. Translation gives CASSSDRGSSVNTEAFF. Full variable domain (rest looked up from reference TRBV11-1 and TRBJ1-1): EAEVAQSPRYKITEKSQAVAFWCDPISGHATLYWYRQILGQGPELLVQFQDESVVDDSQLPKDRFSAERLKGVDSTLKIQPAELGDSAMYLCASSSDRGSSVNTEAFFGQGTRLTVV.

J is TRBJ1-1 and V is TRBV4-1; a possible D gene is TRBD1 (5 bases). The CDR3 is 15 residues long. V lost 5 bases, J lost 3 bases, and 16 bases lay in between. Germline CDR1 MGHRA, CDR2 YSYEKL. The CDR3: CASSKAYPGDTEAFF. In nucleotides, the CDR3 is TGCGCCAGCAGCAAGGCCTACCCGGGGGACACTGAAGCTTTCTTT.

This chain joins TRBV6-5 and TRBJ1-6; D remains unclear. Germline V lookup: CDR1 MNHEY, CDR2 SVGAGI. The V gene lost 5 bases and the J gene lost 8 bases, with 7 bases spanning the gap. The CDR3 has 12 residues. DNA for the CDR3: TGTGCCAGCAGTACCGCAGATTCACCCCTCCACTTT. Its protein product is CASSTADSPLHF.

The chain carries TRBV30 and TRBJ1-1; D might be TRBD1 (5 bases). The CDR3 covers 15 residues. Germline lookup yields CDR1 GTSNPN and CDR2 SVGIG (reference sequence). Trimming cost V 2 bases and J 3 bases, with 16 bases left between them. The DNA of the CDR3 is TGTGCCTGGAGTTTTTACCCCCAAGGGGACACTGAAGCTTTCTTT. This codes for CAWSFYPQGDTEAFF.

This sequence joins TRBV5-6 and TRBJ2-1; no firm D call. From germline, CDR1 is SGHDT and CDR2 YYEEEE. V lost 0 bases and J 12 bases, leaving 16 bases between the germline ends. This CDR3 contains 14 residues. The CDR3 DNA reads TGTGCCAGCAGCTTGGGGACGGCCATTTTGTTGCAGTTCTTC. Translated, it gives CASSLGTAILLQFF.

The V call is TRBV5-6, the J call TRBJ1-2; 7 nucleotides agree with TRBD1. V lost 0 bases to trimming and J lost 5 bases; unmatched junction nucleotides: 1. The CDR3 contains 13 residues. Germline CDR1 reads SGHDT; CDR2 reads YYEEEE. The CDR3 spells CASSLEGQYGYTF. Written as DNA, the CDR3 is TGTGCCAGCAGCTTGGAGGGACAGTATGGCTACACCTTC.

V and J are TRBV11-3 and TRBJ2-7; D gene ambiguous. Germline V gene sequence: CDR1 SGHNT, CDR2 YENEEA. The CDR3 spans 13 residues. V was pared by 1 base and J by 3 bases, with 7 bases between. This CDR3 is CASSLGQRYEQYF. The DNA for the CDR3 is TGTGCCAGCAGCTTAGGTCAGCGCTACGAGCAGTACTTC.

The chain joins TRBV4-1 to TRBJ2-2; TRBD2 aligns across 14 bases. Germline CDR1 and CDR2: MGHRA and YSYEKL. V gave up 1 base and J gave up 4 bases; unmatched junction bases: 5. This CDR3 has 18 residues. The chain's CDR3 is CASSQGGLAGVGTGELFF. The CDR3 nucleotides read TGCGCCAGCAGCCAAGGGGGACTAGCGGGAGTTGGCACCGGGGAGCTGTTTTTT.

A single count supports this clone. CDR3 amino acids: CASSQVSSSGGSSGTQYF. CDR3 coding DNA: TGTGCCAGCAGCCAAGTCTCTTCTAGCGGCGGGAGTAGCGGGACCCAGTACTTC. V and J are TRBV4-2 and TRBJ2-5, with 7 positions matching TRBD2. CDR1 is LGHNA, CDR2 YNFKEQ, per germline. The CDR3 sequence is 18 residues long. With V trimmed by 1 base and J by 7 bases, 18 bases remained unmatched.

This chain joins TRBV7-8 and TRBJ2-7; TRBD1 aligns across 9 bases. V lost 5 bases, J lost 1 base, and 12 bases stayed unmatched. The germline gives CDR1 SGHVS, CDR2 FQNEAQ. The CDR3 runs to 17 residues. CDR3 sequence: CASSPPFWGQGSYEQYF. CDR3 nucleotide sequence: TGTGCCAGCAGCCCCCCATTCTGGGGACAGGGATCCTACGAGCAGTACTTC. Based on the CDR3 plus reference TRBV7-8 and TRBJ2-7, the full variable domain is GAGVSQSPRYKVAKRGQDVALRCDPISGHVSLFWYQQALGQGPEFLTYFQNEAQLDKSGLPSDRFFAERPEGSVSTLKIQRTQQEDSAVYLCASSPPFWGQGSYEQYFGPGTRLTVT.

The V call is TRBV5-1, the J call TRBJ2-3; no clear D gene. The CDR3 sequence is 15 residues long. The germline V gene has CDR1 SGHRS and CDR2 YFSETQ. The V end was cut by 0 bases, the J end by 2 bases, with 10 bases between. CDR3 DNA sequence: TGCGCCAGCAGCTTGGTAGTGGGCCCCACAGATACGCAGTATTTT. Translated: CASSLVVGPTDTQYF.

The chain couples TRBV7-9 to TRBJ1-2; possible D gene TRBD1, 5 bases. V was shortened by 0 bases and J by 8 bases, with 7 bases between the two germline ends. CDR1 is SEHNR and CDR2 is FQNEAQ in the germline V gene (reference sequence). The CDR3 is 12 residues long. The CDR3 loop is CASSLAGVGYTF. In nucleotides, the CDR3 is TGTGCCAGCAGCTTAGCGGGGGTCGGCTACACCTTC.

V and J are TRBV19 and TRBJ1-1; tentative D call: TRBD1 (6 bases). With 3 bases removed from V and 0 bases from J, the gap between germline ends came to 8 bases. Germline V gene lookup returns CDR1 LNHDA and CDR2 SQIVND (reference sequence). The CDR3 is 14 residues long. CDR3 bases: TGTGCCAGTAGTATTCAGGGGATGAACACTGAAGCTTTCTTT. This gives the protein CASSIQGMNTEAFF.

The rearrangement uses TRBV4-1 and TRBJ1-2, with TRBD1 matching 10 bases. The CDR3 runs 16 residues. The germline CDR1 and CDR2 sequences are MGHRA and YSYEKL. V shed 3 bases, J shed 4 bases, and the junction held 8 bases outside the gene matches. This chain's CDR3 is CASSQEGTGVRYGYTF. In nucleotides, the CDR3 is TGCGCCAGCAGCCAGGAAGGGACAGGGGTCCGCTATGGCTACACCTTC.

The V call is TRBV18, the J call TRBJ1-1; tentative D call: TRBD1 (6 bases). This CDR3 contains 15 residues. CDR1 KGHSH and CDR2 LQKENI come from the germline V gene. Deletions cut 1 base from V and 4 bases from J, with 13 bases between. CDR3 protein: CASSPRGARGTEAFF. The CDR3 nucleotides read TGTGCCAGCTCACCACGGGGGGCCCGCGGCACTGAAGCTTTCTTT.

The V gene is TRBV12-5, the J gene TRBJ2-5, with a possible D match to TRBD2 (5 bases). CDR1 and CDR2 from the germline V gene are LGHNT and FRNRAP. This CDR3 has 13 residues. V was shortened by 6 bases and J by 8 bases, with 16 bases between the two germline ends. Written as DNA, the CDR3 is TGTGCTAGTGGACCGACCTCCCGGGAAACCCAGTACTTC. The encoded protein is CASGPTSRETQYF.